Each of the 29 T cell receptor beta chains below was sequenced from the same sample in a study of blood T cells in healthy people across ages. It was with a sample-barcoded 5' primer and a J-beta primer mix that a second PCR of roughly 6 to 12 cycles was run. TCRdb analysed the 5' RACE reads with MiXCR anew, one entry per CDR3 protein. Among around 780,000 distinct CDR3 sequences listed, roughly 25% were seen once. These data were also reused for a study on T cells of mothers and their children.

The sample consisted of blood. Source of these receptors: a boy younger than 18 in good health.

This clonotype came up a few times. The V call is TRBV20-1, the J call TRBJ2-5; 9 nucleotides match TRBD1. CDR3 size: 15 residues. The germline CDR1 and CDR2 sequences are DFQATT and SNEGSKA (reference sequence). V was pared by 5 bases and J by 4 bases, with 11 bases of the junction left unmatched. This CDR3 reads CSAGGGLTGGETQYF. As DNA, the CDR3 is TGCAGTGCTGGGGGGGGCTTGACAGGGGGAGAGACCCAGTACTTC.

This clonotype has more than one count but fewer than ten. This chain links TRBV12-3 or TRBV12-4 with TRBJ1-1, with D unresolved. Deletions cut 11 bases from V and 0 bases from J, with 10 bases between. The CDR3 sequence is 12 residues long. The CDR3 nucleotides are TGTGCCTGTACTAGAGTGAACACTGAAGCTTTCTTT. As protein: CACTRVNTEAFF.

The rearrangement joins TRBV5-4 to TRBJ2-6, with D tentatively TRBD1 or TRBD2 (5 bases each). V was shortened by 4 bases and J by 0 bases, with 11 bases between the two germline ends. CDR1 and CDR2 (germline): SGHNT, YYREEE (reference sequence). The CDR3 sequence is 16 residues long. The CDR3, as DNA: TGTGCCAGCAGCCCCGAGAGGGGCTCTGGGGCCAACGTCCTGACTTTC. As protein: CASSPERGSGANVLTF.

The chain links TRBV28 to TRBJ1-2, with 7 bases lining up with TRBD1. This CDR3 is 14 amino acids long. CDR1 and CDR2 from the germline V gene are MDHEN and SYDVKM. V dropped 7 bases and J dropped 3; count of bases not matched to a gene: 8. The CDR3, as DNA: TGTGCCAGCACCGCGGCCGACAGGGACTATGGCTACACCTTC. Translating it yields CASTAADRDYGYTF.

This clonotype was counted a few times. The V call is TRBV6-1, the J call TRBJ1-2; perhaps TRBD1 as D (5 bases). From germline, CDR1 is MNHNS and CDR2 SASEGT. CDR3 length: 14 residues. Trimming took off 8 bases at V and 0 bases at J, with 13 bases between the two ends. In DNA, the CDR3 is TGTGCCAGCGAAGCCCGGGGGGCTAACTATGGCTACACCTTC. It codes for CASEARGANYGYTF.

This clonotype was found a few times. The V and J genes are TRBV5-1 and TRBJ2-5; 8 bases align to TRBD2. The CDR3 is 15 amino acids. CDR1 SGHRS and CDR2 YFSETQ come from the germline V gene. V lost 0 bases to trimming and J lost 9 bases; unmatched junction nucleotides: 10. CDR3 nucleotide sequence: TGCGCCAGCAGCTTGGAAGGTAGCGGGGATCGGGCCCAGTACTTC. It encodes CASSLEGSGDRAQYF.

This clonotype has only a few counts. This chain connects TRBV9 to TRBJ1-2; D gene uncertain. Germline V gives CDR1 SGDLS, CDR2 YYNGEE. This CDR3 spans 13 amino acids. Trimming took off 0 bases at V and 6 bases at J, with 9 bases between the two ends. The CDR3 bases are TGTGCCAGCAGCGTAGGGCAGCATAATGGCTACACCTTC. It is translated as CASSVGQHNGYTF. The variable domain in full, with the rest retrieved from reference TRBV9 and TRBJ1-2, is DSGVTQTPKHLITATGQRVTLRCSPRSGDLSVYWYQQSLDQGLQFLIQYYNGEERAKGNILERFSAQQFPDLHSELNLSSLELGDSALYFCASSVGQHNGYTFGSGTRLTVV.

The chain is built from TRBV7-9 and TRBJ2-1; D remains unclear. With 1 base removed from V and 14 bases from J, the gap between germline ends came to 9 bases. This CDR3 contains 11 residues. The germline gives CDR1 SEHNR, CDR2 FQNEAQ (reference sequence). The CDR3 spells CASSLEVDKFF. The CDR3, as DNA: TGTGCCAGCAGCTTAGAAGTAGATAAGTTCTTC.

J is TRBJ1-5 and V is TRBV28, with D perhaps TRBD1 (6 bases). The V gene lost 6 bases and the J gene lost 9 bases, with 15 bases spanning the gap. The germline V gene encodes CDR1 MDHEN and CDR2 SYDVKM. The CDR3 spans 13 residues. The DNA of the CDR3 is TGTGCCAGCAGGCTACAGGGCGGGGGGCCCCAGCATTTT. This encodes CASRLQGGGPQHF.

This rearrangement joins TRBV28 to TRBJ2-7; 7 positions match TRBD1. The CDR3 has 15 residues. The V gene end was trimmed by 8 bases and the J gene end by 6 bases; junction bases not matched to a gene: 16. Per the germline V gene, CDR1 is MDHEN and CDR2 is SYDVKM. In nucleotides, the CDR3 is TGTGCCAGCCGCCTACGTGGACAGGAGTTTTCCGAGCAGTACTTC. It codes for CASRLRGQEFSEQYF.

This chain links TRBV5-1 with TRBJ2-7; 8 bases map to TRBD1. With V trimmed by 1 base and J by 7 bases, 10 bases remained unmatched. The CDR3 extends over 15 amino acids. Germline-derived CDR1 and CDR2 are SGHRS and YFSETQ. CDR3 bases: TGCGCCAGCAGCTTGATGGTCCAGGGGGCTCGTGAGCAGTACTTC. This encodes CASSLMVQGAREQYF.

The chain links TRBV20-1 to TRBJ2-3; D perhaps matches TRBD2 (6 bases). This CDR3 has 13 residues. V dropped 6 bases and J dropped 3 bases, with 13 bases sitting between them. The germline V gene has CDR1 DFQATT and CDR2 SNEGSKA (reference sequence). CDR3 sequence reads: CSARHSGTDTQYF. Written as DNA, the CDR3 is TGCAGTGCCCGCCATAGCGGAACAGATACGCAGTATTTT.

This clonotype occurred a few times. This sequence joins TRBV2 and TRBJ1-5, with a possible D match to TRBD1 (5 bases). Deletions cut 6 bases from V and 7 bases from J, with 16 bases between. The length of the CDR3 is 14 residues. The germline V gene encodes CDR1 SNHLY and CDR2 FYNNEI. The CDR3 region is CASRGPSEGQPQHF. The CDR3 DNA reads as TGTGCCAGCAGGGGACCTTCGGAGGGACAGCCCCAGCATTTT.

The J gene is TRBJ2-1, the V gene TRBV29-1; perhaps TRBD2 as D (7 bases). In germline, CDR1 is SQVTM, CDR2 ANQGSEA. V gave up 5 bases and J gave up 0 bases, with 14 bases separating them. The CDR3 is 15 amino acids. CDR3 in DNA: TGCAGCGTTACCCGGGGGGCCTACTCCTACAATGAGCAGTTCTTC. Protein product: CSVTRGAYSYNEQFF.

Regarding this clonotype: A much larger clone is a single base away; this may be a read error. This sequence joins TRBV5-1 and TRBJ2-5; tentative D call: TRBD1 (6 bases). The V gene's germline CDR1 is SGHRS and CDR2 YFSETQ. CDR3 size: 14 residues. The CDR3 protein is CASSPGQNQEAQYF. Here the CDR3 DNA reads TGCGCCAGCAGCCCCGGACAGAACCAAGAGGCCCAGTACTTC. Drawing the rest from reference TRBV5-1 and TRBJ2-5, the complete variable domain is KAGVTQTPRYLIKTRGQQVTLSCSPISGHRSVSWYQQTPGQGLQFLFEYFSETQRNKGNFPGRFSGRQFSNSRSEMNVSTLELGDSALYLCASSPGQNQEAQYFGPGTRLLVL.

The rearrangement links TRBV7-9 to TRBJ1-4; 12 bases fit TRBD1. CDR3 size: 17 residues. Germline trimming cut 5 bases from V and 8 bases from J; bases unmatched to any gene: 12. CDR1 is SEHNR and CDR2 is FQNEAQ in the germline V gene (reference sequence). In nucleotides, the CDR3 is TGTGCCAGCAGCCGGGGGGACAGGGGGCCTCTTTGGGAAAAACTGTTTTTT. This gives the protein CASSRGDRGPLWEKLFF. Drawing the rest from reference TRBV7-9 and TRBJ1-4, the complete variable domain is DTGVSQNPRHKITKRGQNVTFRCDPISEHNRLYWYRQTLGQGPEFLTYFQNEAQLEKSRLLSDRFSAERPKGSFSTLEIQRTEQGDSAMYLCASSRGDRGPLWEKLFFGSGTQLSVL.

This clonotype was seen a few times. This chain links TRBV5-1 with TRBJ2-5, with TRBD2 matching 8 bases. From germline, CDR1 is SGHRS and CDR2 YFSETQ. There are 15 residues in the CDR3. The J segment lost 5 bases and the V segment lost 0 bases, leaving 6 bases of the junction unmatched. CDR3 bases: TGCGCCAGCAGCTTGGAAGCGGGGGCCGTGGAGACCCAGTACTTC. It encodes CASSLEAGAVETQYF. Together with reference TRBV5-1 and TRBJ2-5, the CDR3 gives the full variable domain: KAGVTQTPRYLIKTRGQQVTLSCSPISGHRSVSWYQQTPGQGLQFLFEYFSETQRNKGNFPGRFSGRQFSNSRSEMNVSTLELGDSALYLCASSLEAGAVETQYFGPGTRLLVL.

There are a few counts of this clonotype. The chain employs TRBV9 and TRBJ1-2, with D possibly being TRBD1 (5 bases). The germline V gene encodes CDR1 SGDLS and CDR2 YYNGEE. The CDR3 length is 14 residues. V gave up 0 bases and J gave up 6 bases, with 12 bases separating them. In DNA form, the CDR3 reads TGTGCCAGCAGCGTAGGGGGGTTCCAGGATGGCTACACCTTC. Residues: CASSVGGFQDGYTF.

The gene calls are TRBV7-2 and TRBJ2-1, with 15 nucleotides matching TRBD2. The germline V gene has CDR1 SGHTA and CDR2 FQGNSA. V gave up 11 bases and J gave up 5 bases; unmatched junction bases: 1. CDR3 length equals 13 residues. The CDR3 loop is CAGTSGRNNEQFF. CDR3 nucleotide sequence: TGTGCCGGGACTAGCGGGAGGAACAATGAGCAGTTCTTC.

This clonotype has a handful of counts. The rearrangement links TRBV7-2 to TRBJ2-2, with D unresolved. The CDR3 is 13 residues long. With 3 bases removed from V and 6 bases from J, the gap between germline ends came to 8 bases. Per germline, CDR1 SGHTA and CDR2 FQGNSA. The DNA for the CDR3 is TGTGCCAGCAGCTTTGGATTGGCCGGGGAGCTGTTTTTT. Translating gives CASSFGLAGELFF.

This chain connects TRBV7-2 to TRBJ2-7, with TRBD1 as a possible D gene (5 bases). Germline CDR1 is SGHTA and CDR2 is FQGNSA. The CDR3 consists of 16 residues. V shed 1 base and J shed 7 bases, with 20 bases lying between them. The CDR3, as DNA: TGTGCCAGCAGCTTAGGCCGTAGTCAGGGTCTTGGGGAGCAGTACTTC. The encoded protein is CASSLGRSQGLGEQYF.

V gene TRBV28 combines with J gene TRBJ2-2; the D gene is possibly TRBD1 (5 bases). The CDR3 covers 12 residues. Germline V gene sequence: CDR1 MDHEN, CDR2 SYDVKM. Deletions cut 7 bases from V and 6 bases from J, with 9 bases between. CDR3 nucleotides: TGTGCCAGCAAAGTGGGGCCCGGGGAGCTGTTTTTT. It codes for CASKVGPGELFF. The whole variable domain, remainder taken from reference TRBV28 and TRBJ2-2, is DVKVTQSSRYLVKRTGEKVFLECVQDMDHENMFWYRQDPGLGLRLIYFSYDVKMKEKGDIPEGYSVSREKKERFSLILESASTNQTSMYLCASKVGPGELFFGEGSRLTVL.

The table lists this clonotype with many counts. The J gene is TRBJ2-7, the V gene TRBV7-6; 7 bases agree with TRBD1. Germline lookup yields CDR1 SGHVS and CDR2 FNYEAQ. The length of the CDR3 is 14 residues. With 3 bases clipped from V and 5 bases from J, the junction kept 7 bases outside the gene matches. The chain's CDR3 is CASSFRRGLDEQYF. CDR3 nucleotide sequence: TGTGCCAGCAGCTTCCGTAGGGGGCTGGACGAGCAGTACTTC.

The chain has TRBV6-2 or TRBV6-3 and TRBJ2-1; 8 nucleotides line up with TRBD1. This CDR3 contains 14 residues. Germline V CDR1 and CDR2: MNHEY, SVGEGT. V was pared by 4 bases and J by 8 bases, with 7 bases of the junction left unmatched. The CDR3 loop reads CASSSGGAFHEQFF. CDR3 bases: TGTGCCAGCAGTTCAGGGGGCGCTTTCCATGAGCAGTTCTTC.

In its sample, this clonotype was seen a few times. The chain combines TRBV5-1 with TRBJ2-7, with D possibly TRBD2 on 5 matching bases. The V end lost 1 base, the J end lost 5 bases, and 13 bases lay between the germline ends. Germline V gene sequence: CDR1 SGHRS, CDR2 YFSETQ. This CDR3 has 14 amino acids. CDR3 sequence (DNA): TGCGCCAGCAGCTTGTCGCCGGGAAGCGACGAGCAGTACTTC. It encodes CASSLSPGSDEQYF.

The V call is TRBV20-1, the J call TRBJ1-2; 7 nucleotides line up with TRBD1. J gave up 7 bases and V 4 bases, and 3 bases lay outside the gene matches. The CDR3 is 11 residues long. In germline, CDR1 is DFQATT, CDR2 SNEGSKA (reference sequence). The CDR3 DNA reads TGCAGTGCTAACCACAGGGGTGGCTACACCTTC. Protein sequence: CSANHRGGYTF.

This chain joins TRBV20-1 and TRBJ2-5; TRBD2 matches 7 bases. The DNA end is a closer match to TRBJ2-1, so the J assignment may be wrong. CDR1 DFQATT and CDR2 SNEGSKA come from the germline V gene (reference sequence). The CDR3 is made up of 17 amino acids. The CDR3 sequence: CSARDLQAGFPYNEQFF. CDR3 DNA: TGCAGTGCTAGAGATCTGCAAGCGGGGTTCCCCTACAATGAGCAGTTCTTC.

The J gene is TRBJ1-4, the V gene TRBV27, with TRBD1 matching over 7 bases. Germline trimming cut 6 bases from V and 2 bases from J; bases unmatched to any gene: 9. CDR1 and CDR2 (germline): MNHEY, SMNVEV (reference sequence). The CDR3 spans 16 residues. For the CDR3, the DNA is TGTGCCAGCAGCCGCAACCCAGGGGGGACTAATGAAAAACTGTTTTTT. Amino acids: CASSRNPGGTNEKLFF.

The chain's CDR3 is CATSTREGRHGNQPQHF. The CDR3, as DNA: TGTGCCACCAGCACCAGAGAGGGACGGCATGGCAATCAGCCCCAGCATTTT. This sequence joins TRBV15 and TRBJ1-5, with a tentative D call TRBD1 (5 bases). This CDR3 is 17 amino acids long. The germline V and J ends were trimmed by 4 bases and 2 bases, with 18 bases remaining between them. Germline assignment: CDR1 LNHNV and CDR2 YYDKDF (reference sequence).